This T cell receptor beta chain was recorded in a study of beta chain features in type 1 diabetes. Every bit of the isolated RNA underwent reverse transcription, so sequencing read expressed TCRB transcripts. Repertoires were generated with immunoSEQ multiplex PCR, while TCRdb's copy carries only in-frame clones and drops some. The data contain more than 110,000 clones, less than 9% of them singletons. The CDR3 is made up of 15 amino acids. Germline lookup yields CDR1 SGHVS and CDR2 FQNEAQ. Deletions cut 6 bases from V and 0 bases from J, with 12 bases between. A few counts support this clone. The chain links TRBV7-8 to TRBJ2-1; D perhaps matches TRBD2 (5 bases). The sequenced material came from central memory CD4+ T cells from blood. This clonotype was obtained from a young woman in good health. DNA for the CDR3: TGTGCCAGCAGTTCTAGCCGGAGCTCCTACAATGAGCAGTTCTTC. This translates into CASSSSRSSYNEQFF.